This T cell receptor (beta chain) was captured by sequencing in a study of blood T cell repertoires in COVID-19. The table came from immunoSEQ multiplex PCR; TCRdb's copy has only in-frame clones and leaves some out. The sample consists of roughly 120,000 clones, more than 80% of them appearing once. Sequencing was done on a sample of peripheral blood. The clonotype originates from a woman of 80 years or more with COVID-19, enrolled during active disease.

The chain's CDR3 is CASSLDSGIFNEQFF. CDR3 coding DNA: TGTGCCAGCAGCTTAGATAGCGGGATCTTCAATGAGCAGTTCTTC. This sequence joins TRBV7-2 and TRBJ2-1, with TRBD2 matching over 8 bases. Germline V gene data show CDR1 as SGHTA and CDR2 as FQGNSA. The CDR3 contains 15 residues. V gave up 1 base and J gave up 6 bases; unmatched junction bases: 5.